This T cell receptor beta chain was retrieved from a study of T cell responses to AZD1222 COVID-19 vaccine. Assay: immunoSEQ multiplex PCR; the TCRdb copy retains only in-frame clones and omits some. The sample carries 90,000 to 150,000 clones, about 90% recorded once. Between the trimmed V and J ends, which lost 2 bases and 9 bases, there was a span of 11 bases. CDR1 is MNHNS and CDR2 is SASEGT in the germline V gene. This CDR3 has 13 residues. This chain joins TRBV6-1 and TRBJ1-5, with D unclear. Material: peripheral blood, obtained on day 0 of AZD1222 vaccination. This TCR was sampled from an adult in good health. CDR3 sequence: CASSESPAGPQHF. CDR3 in DNA: TGTGCCAGCAGTGAATCCCCGGCAGGGCCCCAGCATTTT.